This TCR beta chain originates from a study of T cell changes during pregnancy in multiple sclerosis. Sequenced by immunoSEQ multiplex PCR; TCRdb stores in-frame clones only, minus some. The sample lists roughly 73,000 clones; approximately 94% were seen once. The CDR3 length is 15 residues. After removal of 1 base from V and 2 bases from J, the junction contained 3 bases not matched to a gene. CDR1 SGHTA and CDR2 FQGNSA come from the germline V gene. The chain joins TRBV7-2 to TRBJ2-7, with 9 bases fitting TRBD1. The sample in question was peripheral blood, obtained in the second trimester of pregnancy. This receptor was identified in a female donor in good health, enrolled as a control in a pregnancy study. The CDR3 sequence is CASSLVGTGTYEQYF. The CDR3 bases are TGTGCCAGCAGCTTAGTCGGGACAGGGACCTACGAGCAGTACTTC. Full variable domain (outside the CDR3, taken from reference TRBV7-2 and TRBJ2-7): GAGVSQSPSNKVTEKGKDVELRCDPISGHTALYWYRQSLGQGLEFLIYFQGNSAPDKSGLPSDRFSAERTGGSVSTLTIQRTQQEDSAVYLCASSLVGTGTYEQYFGPGTRLTVT.